This T cell receptor (beta chain) was sequenced for a study of early stage breast cancer tumors. Whole-study findings and limits: Comparing each tissue with blood distinguished tumor from normal in most of the 16 patients.

Using immunoSEQ multiplex PCR, the repertoire was profiled, and TCRdb retains in-frame clones only, with some absent. The table shows 45,000 to 60,000 clones, with 80% to 95% occurring only once. CDR1 is MNHEY, CDR2 SMNVEV, per germline (reference sequence). This CDR3 is built from 15 residues. Germline trimming cut 4 bases from V and 5 bases from J; bases unmatched to any gene: 6. This clone was seen only once. Its antigen remains unidentified. The specimen was blood. This sequence originates from a person aged 65-85 years with breast cancer. The chain has TRBV27 and TRBJ2-1, with 9 bases fitting TRBD2. In DNA form, the CDR3 reads TGTGCCAGCAGTTATTGGACTAGCGCTGACAATGAGCAGTTCTTC. Translation: CASSYWTSADNEQFF.